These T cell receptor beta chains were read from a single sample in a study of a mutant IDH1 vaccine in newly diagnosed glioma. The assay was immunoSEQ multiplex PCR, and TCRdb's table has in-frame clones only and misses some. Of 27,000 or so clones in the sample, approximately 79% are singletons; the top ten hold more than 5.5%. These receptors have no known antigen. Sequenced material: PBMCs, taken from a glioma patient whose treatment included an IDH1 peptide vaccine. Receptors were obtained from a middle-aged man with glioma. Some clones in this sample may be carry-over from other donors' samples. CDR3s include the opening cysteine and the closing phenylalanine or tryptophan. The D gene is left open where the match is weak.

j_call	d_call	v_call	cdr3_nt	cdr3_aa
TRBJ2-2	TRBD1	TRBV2	TGTGCCAGCAGCGACTGGACAGGGCTCGGGGAGCTGTTTTTT	CASSDWTGLGELFF